A selection of T cell receptor beta chains follows, all from one sample in a study of T-cell reconstitution after alpha-beta-depleted transplantation in children. TCRdb reprocessed the PCR reads with MiXCR, giving one entry per CDR3 protein. The data contain a few hundred thousand distinct CDR3 sequences, 23% of them seen just once; the ten biggest clones take up roughly 9.7%. This specimen consisted of PBMCs, mostly from graft donor cells, obtained 180 days after TCRalphabeta/CD19-depleted stem cell transplant. The receptors here all came from a male patient younger than 18 who had a stem cell transplant for acute lymphoblastic leukemia, so the T cells may come from the graft donor. The CDR3 runs from the conserved cysteine through the conserved F or W. The D gene is left open where the match is weak. Only part of the rows carry a size: once, few, many, or a class if the clone is expanded.

abundance: .
len: 16
d_gene: TRBD1
v_gene: TRBV3-1
j_gene: TRBJ2-2
CDR3aa: CASSRIRTGGTGELFF
CDR3nt: TGTGCCAGCAGCCGAATCCGGACAGGGGGCACCGGGGAGCTGTTTTTT

abundance: .
len: 15
d_gene: .
v_gene: TRBV4-1
j_gene: TRBJ2-7
CDR3aa: CASSQPGTQPYEQYF
CDR3nt: TGCGCCAGCAGCCAACCGGGGACACAACCCTACGAGCAGTACTTC

abundance: few
len: 17
d_gene: .
v_gene: TRBV14
j_gene: TRBJ2-1
CDR3aa: CASSQERGFLLYNEQFF
CDR3nt: TGTGCCAGCAGCCAAGAACGGGGGTTCCTCCTCTACAATGAGCAGTTCTTC

abundance: .
len: 12
d_gene: .
v_gene: TRBV24-1
j_gene: TRBJ2-1
CDR3aa: CATSAPRGEQFF
CDR3nt: TGTGCCACCAGTGCCCCCCGCGGCGAGCAGTTCTTC

abundance: once
len: 16
d_gene: TRBD2
v_gene: TRBV9
j_gene: TRBJ2-1
CDR3aa: CASSPLAGAVVREQFF
CDR3nt: TGTGCCAGCAGCCCGCTAGCGGGAGCCGTTGTTCGGGAGCAGTTCTTC

abundance: .
len: 17
d_gene: TRBD1
v_gene: TRBV11-1
j_gene: TRBJ2-3
CDR3aa: CASSLIARQGYTDTQYF
CDR3nt: TGTGCCAGCAGCTTAATCGCCCGACAGGGCTACACAGATACGCAGTATTTT

abundance: .
len: 14
d_gene: .
v_gene: TRBV2
j_gene: TRBJ2-3
CDR3aa: CASVLSWSTDTQYF
CDR3nt: TGTGCCAGCGTTCTTAGCTGGAGCACAGATACGCAGTATTTT

abundance: .
len: 14
d_gene: .
v_gene: TRBV7-2
j_gene: TRBJ2-1
CDR3aa: CASSLRLVYNEQFF
CDR3nt: TGTGCCAGCAGCTTAAGGCTAGTATACAATGAGCAGTTCTTC

abundance: few
len: 12
d_gene: .
v_gene: TRBV10-3
j_gene: TRBJ1-5
CDR3aa: CAISDGIQPQHF
CDR3nt: TGTGCCATCAGTGACGGGATCCAGCCCCAGCATTTT

abundance: .
len: 13
d_gene: .
v_gene: TRBV27
j_gene: TRBJ2-2
CDR3aa: CASSLLYAGELFF
CDR3nt: TGTGCCAGCAGTTTACTTTACGCCGGGGAGCTGTTTTTT

abundance: few
len: 15
d_gene: .
v_gene: TRBV6-5
j_gene: TRBJ2-4
CDR3aa: CASSYGGAAKNIQYF
CDR3nt: TGTGCCAGCAGTTACGGAGGGGCGGCCAAAAACATTCAGTACTTC

abundance: .
len: 13
d_gene: .
v_gene: TRBV5-1
j_gene: TRBJ2-6
CDR3aa: CASSIDRANVLTF
CDR3nt: TGCGCCAGCAGCATAGACAGGGCCAACGTCCTGACTTTC

abundance: .
len: 15
d_gene: .
v_gene: TRBV5-6
j_gene: TRBJ2-1
CDR3aa: CASSLGLDKYNEQFF
CDR3nt: TGTGCCAGCAGCTTAGGGCTAGATAAGTACAATGAGCAGTTCTTC

abundance: few
len: 14
d_gene: .
v_gene: TRBV5-1
j_gene: TRBJ1-2
CDR3aa: CASSLATEIYGYTF
CDR3nt: TGCGCCAGCAGCTTGGCCACCGAAATCTATGGCTACACCTTC

abundance: .
len: 13
d_gene: .
v_gene: TRBV2
j_gene: TRBJ2-7
CDR3aa: CASRAPLGDEQYF
CDR3nt: TGTGCCAGCAGGGCCCCACTAGGTGACGAGCAGTACTTC

abundance: .
len: 16
d_gene: TRBD1
v_gene: TRBV6-5
j_gene: TRBJ1-5
CDR3aa: CASIYVLTGENQPQHF
CDR3nt: TGTGCCAGCATTTATGTCCTAACAGGGGAAAATCAGCCCCAGCATTTT

abundance: .
len: 14
d_gene: TRBD1
v_gene: TRBV5-1
j_gene: TRBJ1-2
CDR3aa: CASSWGTGGIGYTF
CDR3nt: TGCGCCAGCAGCTGGGGGACAGGGGGAATTGGCTACACCTTC

abundance: .
len: 16
d_gene: .
v_gene: TRBV5-6
j_gene: TRBJ2-6
CDR3aa: CASSLYGYSGANVLTF
CDR3nt: TGTGCCAGCAGCTTGTATGGATACTCTGGGGCCAACGTCCTGACTTTC

abundance: .
len: 15
d_gene: .
v_gene: TRBV9
j_gene: TRBJ2-7
CDR3aa: CASSPDRFYSYEQYF
CDR3nt: TGTGCCAGCAGCCCCGACAGATTTTATTCCTACGAGCAGTACTTC

abundance: few
len: 15
d_gene: .
v_gene: TRBV20-1
j_gene: TRBJ2-3
CDR3aa: CSGLDGAYLTDTQYF
CDR3nt: TGCAGTGGGCTGGACGGTGCCTACCTCACAGATACGCAGTATTTT

abundance: few
len: 16
d_gene: TRBD2
v_gene: TRBV5-1
j_gene: TRBJ2-7
CDR3aa: CASSALAGGRLEEQYF
CDR3nt: TGCGCCAGCAGCGCCCTAGCGGGAGGGCGGTTGGAGGAGCAGTACTTC

abundance: many
len: 13
d_gene: .
v_gene: TRBV5-1
j_gene: TRBJ1-2
CDR3aa: CASSFDSNYGYTF
CDR3nt: TGCGCCAGCAGCTTCGACAGTAACTATGGCTACACCTTC

abundance: few
len: 14
d_gene: .
v_gene: TRBV6-5
j_gene: TRBJ1-1
CDR3aa: CASSYDRSNTEAFF
CDR3nt: TGTGCCAGCAGTTATGACAGGAGCAACACTGAAGCTTTCTTT

abundance: .
len: 15
d_gene: TRBD2
v_gene: TRBV12-3/TRBV12-4
j_gene: TRBJ2-5
CDR3aa: CASSPYGRARETQYF
CDR3nt: TGTGCCAGCAGTCCGTACGGGAGGGCGAGGGAGACCCAGTACTTC

abundance: few
len: 14
d_gene: .
v_gene: TRBV12-3/TRBV12-4
j_gene: TRBJ1-2
CDR3aa: CASSLNGGHYGYTF
CDR3nt: TGTGCCAGCAGTTTAAATGGGGGGCACTATGGCTACACCTTC

abundance: few
len: 16
d_gene: .
v_gene: TRBV3-1
j_gene: TRBJ1-4
CDR3aa: CASSQDAPGRNEKLFF
CDR3nt: TGTGCCAGCAGCCAAGACGCTCCGGGACGGAATGAAAAACTGTTTTTT

abundance: .
len: 16
d_gene: .
v_gene: TRBV7-9
j_gene: TRBJ2-2
CDR3aa: CASSLRGRRDTGELFF
CDR3nt: TGTGCCAGCAGCTTACGGGGGCGAAGAGACACCGGGGAGCTGTTTTTT

abundance: few
len: 14
d_gene: .
v_gene: TRBV15
j_gene: TRBJ2-4
CDR3aa: CATSSPRRINIQYF
CDR3nt: TGTGCCACCAGCAGTCCCAGGAGGATCAACATTCAGTACTTC

abundance: few
len: 11
d_gene: .
v_gene: TRBV5-1
j_gene: TRBJ2-7
CDR3aa: CASSRGAEQYF
CDR3nt: TGCGCCAGCAGTCGGGGGGCCGAGCAGTACTTC

abundance: many
len: 12
d_gene: TRBD1
v_gene: TRBV4-1
j_gene: TRBJ1-1
CDR3aa: CASSPWTGKAFF
CDR3nt: TGCGCCAGCAGCCCCTGGACAGGGAAAGCTTTCTTT

abundance: .
len: 15
d_gene: TRBD1
v_gene: TRBV20-1
j_gene: TRBJ2-1
CDR3aa: CSADPGQVAYNEQFF
CDR3nt: TGCAGTGCGGATCCGGGACAGGTGGCCTACAATGAGCAGTTCTTC

abundance: .
len: 14
d_gene: .
v_gene: TRBV21-1
j_gene: TRBJ2-7
CDR3aa: CASSNKRGVYEQYF
CDR3nt: TGTGCCAGCAGCAACAAAAGGGGGGTCTACGAGCAGTACTTC

abundance: .
len: 17
d_gene: .
v_gene: TRBV29-1
j_gene: TRBJ2-5
CDR3aa: CSVEGTRQTDYQETQYF
CDR3nt: TGCAGCGTTGAAGGAACCCGACAGACGGATTACCAAGAGACCCAGTACTTC

abundance: .
len: 16
d_gene: .
v_gene: TRBV11-2
j_gene: TRBJ2-1
CDR3aa: CASSLDLLADYNEQFF
CDR3nt: TGTGCCAGCAGCTTAGATTTGCTAGCAGATTACAATGAGCAGTTCTTC

abundance: few
len: 18
d_gene: TRBD2
v_gene: TRBV11-2
j_gene: TRBJ2-6
CDR3aa: CASSPGLAVLSGANVLTF
CDR3nt: TGTGCCAGCAGCCCCGGGCTAGCGGTACTATCTGGGGCCAACGTCCTGACTTTC